These T cell receptor beta chains were read from a single sample in a study of T cell repertoires in cytomegalovirus infection. TCRdb reanalysed the reads using MiXCR and keeps one entry per CDR3 protein. Altogether some 71,000 distinct CDR3 sequences are present, 25% to 30% being singletons, with the ten largest covering 59%. These receptors are not linked to any known antigen. This specimen was CD8+ T cells from cultured PBMCs, taken from culture after CMV antigen stimulation. These TCRs come from a human donor in good health (CMV status not recorded). Some clones in this sample may be carry-over from other donors' samples. Both conserved end residues are part of each CDR3. A D gene is named only where the DNA matches it firmly. The size entry is marked missing in some rows and otherwise reads once, few, many or a size class.

V gene	J gene	D gene	clone size	CDR3 DNA	CDR3 protein
TRBV19	TRBJ2-3	TRBD1	few	TGTGCCAGTAGTATAGCCGGGACAGGGCTCGCAGATACGCAGTATTTT	CASSIAGTGLADTQYF
TRBV5-1	TRBJ1-6	TRBD1	few	TGCGCCAGCAGCTTGGATATGGCAGGGGGGAATTCACCCCTCCACTTT	CASSLDMAGGNSPLHF
TRBV11-1	TRBJ2-7	NA	many	TGTGCCAGCAGCTTGGTGGGGGGAACCTACGAGCAGTACTTC	CASSLVGGTYEQYF
TRBV30	TRBJ1-2	NA	once	TGTGCCTGGCAGAGAAGACCGCCCTCGGATGGCTACACCTTC	CAWQRRPPSDGYTF
TRBV11-2	TRBJ2-5	NA	few	TGTGCCAGCAGCTTAGGGACAAGGGGCGGGGAAGAGACCCAGTACTTC	CASSLGTRGGEETQYF
TRBV30	TRBJ2-7	TRBD2	few	TGTGCCTGGAGTCCCGAAGCTTTTAGCGGGAATGGCTACGAGCAGTACTTC	CAWSPEAFSGNGYEQYF
TRBV4-1	TRBJ2-7	TRBD1	NA	TGCGCCAGCAGCCGTAGTTGGGACAGGGGCTACGAGCAGTACTTC	CASSRSWDRGYEQYF
TRBV4-2	TRBJ1-5	TRBD1	once	TGTGCCAGCAGCCAAGAGACAGGGGCTCAGCCCCAGCATTTT	CASSQETGAQPQHF
TRBV6-1	TRBJ2-2	NA	few	TGTGCCTCACGGCCTCTGGGGCAGGCGAACACCGGGGAGCTGTTTTTT	CASRPLGQANTGELFF
TRBV6-1	TRBJ2-2	NA	NA	TGTGCCAGCAGCCCCTACACCGGGGAGCTGTTTTTT	CASSPYTGELFF
TRBV12-3/TRBV12-4	TRBJ2-7	TRBD2	many	TGTGCCAGCAGCCCTGCCCTAGCGGGGGAGCAGTACTTC	CASSPALAGEQYF
TRBV5-6	TRBJ2-7	NA	NA	TGTGCCAGCACGGCAGGGTTGAGCTCCTACGAGCAGTACTTC	CASTAGLSSYEQYF
TRBV12-3/TRBV12-4	TRBJ1-1	NA	many	TGTGCCAGCAGTTTAGCCAGGGCAGCTGCGAACACTGAAGCTTTCTTT	CASSLARAAANTEAFF
TRBV4-1	TRBJ1-1	TRBD1	few	TGCGCCAGCAGCCAAGAAGGGACAGGGCCTTTGGACACTGAAGCTTTCTTT	CASSQEGTGPLDTEAFF
TRBV7-9	TRBJ1-1	NA	many	TGTGCCAGCAGCAAGCCCGGAGGCACTGAAGCTTTCTTT	CASSKPGGTEAFF
TRBV7-2	TRBJ2-3	TRBD2	many	TGTGCCAGCAGCTCCCCTTCTCAGCTAGCGGGAGTAGGAGATACGCAGTATTTT	CASSSPSQLAGVGDTQYF
TRBV4-3	TRBJ1-2	NA	NA	TGCGCCAGCAGCCTTGACCGGGACCCAATAAGGGGCTACACCTTC	CASSLDRDPIRGYTF
TRBV18	TRBJ2-7	TRBD1	NA	TGTGCCAGCTCACCCCGACAGGGTCTCTACGAGCAGTACTTC	CASSPRQGLYEQYF
TRBV7-6	TRBJ2-7	NA	many	TGTGCCAGCAGCTTATTAGGGGAGGACTCCTTCTACGAGCAGTACTTC	CASSLLGEDSFYEQYF
TRBV6-2/TRBV6-3	TRBJ2-7	NA	NA	TGTGCCAGCAGTTCCGACAGGAACTCCTACGAGCAGTACTTC	CASSSDRNSYEQYF
TRBV3-1	TRBJ2-1	NA	NA	TGTGCCAGCAGCCGGGGCCTAGGGACTGAGCAGTTCTTC	CASSRGLGTEQFF
TRBV7-2	TRBJ1-2	TRBD1	many	TGTGCCAGCAGCTTAGCAGTGGGTCTAGGGGGCAGCTATGGCTACACCTTC	CASSLAVGLGGSYGYTF
TRBV7-9	TRBJ2-1	TRBD2	few	TGTGCCAGCAGCTCTAGCGGGGGGGAGCAGTTCTTC	CASSSSGGEQFF
TRBV5-6	TRBJ1-5	NA	NA	TGTGCCAGCAGCTTGATGGGGGAGCCCAATCAGCCCCAGCATTTT	CASSLMGEPNQPQHF
TRBV27	TRBJ2-3	TRBD2	few	TGTGCCAGCAGCAAACTAGCGGGAGTCACAGATACGCAGTATTTT	CASSKLAGVTDTQYF
TRBV11-2	TRBJ2-7	NA	NA	TGTGCCAGCAGCTTACTCACCTACGAGCAGTACTTC	CASSLLTYEQYF
TRBV7-8	TRBJ2-1	TRBD1	many	TGTGCCAGCAGCCGTGAGGGGGCCGAGCAGTTCTTC	CASSREGAEQFF
TRBV7-8	TRBJ2-1	TRBD2	many	TGTGCCAGCAGCCCGGTGACTAGCGGGGGGTACAATGAGCAGTTCTTC	CASSPVTSGGYNEQFF
TRBV3-1	TRBJ2-1	TRBD1	NA	TGTGCCAGCAGCGTCCGGGACAGGGTTGGGAATGAGCAGTTCTTC	CASSVRDRVGNEQFF
TRBV11-2	TRBJ2-6	TRBD2	NA	TGTGCCAGCAGGGGACTAGCGGGAACTCTGGGCTCTGGGGCCAACGTCCTGACTTTC	CASRGLAGTLGSGANVLTF
TRBV11-2	TRBJ2-2	TRBD2	NA	TGTGCCAGCAGCTCCATAGGGACTAGCGGGGGGGCTGGTACCGGGGAGCTGTTTTTT	CASSSIGTSGGAGTGELFF
TRBV20-1	TRBJ2-3	NA	NA	TGCAGTGCTAGAGGGCCAGGGGTTACTAGCACAGATACGCAGTATTTT	CSARGPGVTSTDTQYF
TRBV11-1	TRBJ2-4	NA	NA	TGTGCCAGCAGCTCCCCCTTCCTAGCCAAAAACATTCAGTACTTC	CASSSPFLAKNIQYF
TRBV4-3	TRBJ2-7	NA	NA	TGCGCCAGCAGCCAAGGAGCAGGGGCCGAGGAGCAGTACTTC	CASSQGAGAEEQYF
TRBV4-3	TRBJ1-1	TRBD1	few	TGCGCCAGCAGCCAATCTCAGGAGGGGGCGGAAATCACTGAAGCTTTCTTT	CASSQSQEGAEITEAFF
TRBV20-1	TRBJ2-5	NA	many	TGCAGTGCTAGTACGCGGGGCCAAGAGACCCAGTACTTC	CSASTRGQETQYF
TRBV11-2	TRBJ2-1	TRBD2	once	TGTGCCAGCAGCTTGGAGGAACCTAGCGGGAGGGCCGCCGATGAGCAGTTCTTC	CASSLEEPSGRAADEQFF
TRBV4-2	TRBJ2-5	TRBD2	many	TGTGCCAGCAGCCAAGGTCAGGGAGGGCAAGAGACCCAGTACTTC	CASSQGQGGQETQYF
TRBV6-2/TRBV6-3	TRBJ1-2	TRBD1	NA	TGTGCCAGCAGTTCGCGCGGGACAGCTAACTATGGCTACACCTTC	CASSSRGTANYGYTF
TRBV7-6	TRBJ2-7	NA	few	TGTGCCAGCACGGGTGGGGCCTACGAGCAGTACTTC	CASTGGAYEQYF
TRBV5-8	TRBJ1-1	NA	NA	TGTGCCAGCAGCTTCCCCCAGGGGACTCTGAACACTGAAGCTTTCTTT	CASSFPQGTLNTEAFF
TRBV11-2	TRBJ1-1	TRBD1	NA	TGTGCCAGCAGCGCCACAGGGGGCCAAACTGAAGCTTTCTTT	CASSATGGQTEAFF
TRBV4-3	TRBJ2-1	TRBD1	few	TGCGCCAGCAGCCAAGACATAGACAGGGGCTCCTACAATGAGCAGTTCTTC	CASSQDIDRGSYNEQFF
TRBV5-4	TRBJ1-6	TRBD1	NA	TGTGCCAGCAGCTTGTTGGACAGGGATAATTCACCCCTCCACTTT	CASSLLDRDNSPLHF
TRBV7-6	TRBJ2-7	NA	few	TGTGCCAGCAGCCCCCTTAAGGGCCCAAACTACGAGCAGTACTTC	CASSPLKGPNYEQYF
TRBV7-9	TRBJ1-4	NA	few	TGTGCCACCAGGACAGCGATTAATGAAAAACTGTTTTTT	CATRTAINEKLFF
TRBV9	TRBJ2-1	NA	NA	TGTGCCAGCAGCGTAGTCTCAGTGGGGGCAAGTTCCTTCTACAATGAGCAGTTCTTC	CASSVVSVGASSFYNEQFF